These 15 T cell receptor beta chains share one sample of origin, sequenced in a study of T cell responses to AZD1222 COVID-19 vaccine. Measured with immunoSEQ multiplex PCR; TCRdb has only the in-frame clones, and not every one. In the table there are more than 95,000 clones, 90% of which are singletons. The material sequenced was peripheral blood, taken on day 0 of AZD1222 vaccination. The receptors here all came from an adult in good health.

This clone was seen a handful of times. Written as DNA, the CDR3 is TGTGCCAGCAGTGCCGGGTTCGACACCGGGGAGCTGTTTTTT. It translates to CASSAGFDTGELFF. The rearrangement uses TRBV25-1 and TRBJ2-2; no clear D. Germline V gene sequence: CDR1 MGHDK, CDR2 SYGVNS. The CDR3 spans 14 residues. The V end was cut by 4 bases, the J end by 3 bases, with 9 bases between. Combining the CDR3 with reference TRBV25-1 and TRBJ2-2 gives the whole variable domain EADIYQTPRYLVIGTGKKITLECSQTMGHDKMYWYQQDPGMELHLIHYSYGVNSTEKGDLSSESTVSRIRTEHFPLTLESARPSHTSQYLCASSAGFDTGELFFGEGSRLTVL.

The chain joins TRBV7-6 to TRBJ1-1; D call uncertain. The CDR3 loop spans 15 amino acids. CDR1 and CDR2 (germline): SGHVS, FNYEAQ. V was shortened by 1 base and J by 1 base, with 10 bases between the two germline ends. The CDR3 here is CASSLGWGRNTEAFF. CDR3 sequence (DNA): TGTGCCAGCAGCTTAGGGTGGGGTAGGAACACTGAAGCTTTCTTT.

This sequence joins TRBV7-2 and TRBJ2-3; no definite D call. The CDR3 extends over 14 amino acids. Trimming cost V 2 bases and J 0 bases, with 6 bases left between them. Per germline, CDR1 SGHTA and CDR2 FQGNSA. CDR3 sequence reads: CASSLWSSTDTQYF. CDR3 coding DNA: TGTGCCAGCAGCTTATGGAGTAGCACAGATACGCAGTATTTT.

The rearrangement uses TRBV2 and TRBJ1-2; D possibly corresponds to TRBD1 (6 bases). Trimming took off 1 base at V and 7 bases at J, with 13 bases between the two ends. This CDR3 is 14 amino acids long. Germline V CDR1 and CDR2: SNHLY, FYNNEI. CDR3 DNA: TGTGCCAGCAGTGAAGTGAGGCAGGGGCTTGGCTACACCTTC. Protein product: CASSEVRQGLGYTF.

The rearrangement links TRBV9 to TRBJ2-1; 11 bases map to TRBD2. The V and J ends lost 4 bases and 0 bases, in that order; junction bases with no gene match: 0. Germline V gene lookup returns CDR1 SGDLS and CDR2 YYNGEE. The CDR3 has 15 residues. CDR3 region: CASSTSGGSYNEQFF. DNA for the CDR3: TGTGCCAGCAGCACTAGCGGGGGCTCCTACAATGAGCAGTTCTTC.

In DNA, the CDR3 is TGTGCCAGCAGCTCGGCTAGCGGGAGGGCCGGGGAGCTGTTTTTT. Encoded protein: CASSSASGRAGELFF. This chain links TRBV11-2 with TRBJ2-2, with 12 bases matching TRBD2. The CDR3 is 15 residues long. CDR1 and CDR2 (germline): SGHAT, FQNNGV. The V segment lost 4 bases and the J segment 6 bases; nucleotides outside the gene matches: 3.

This clone was seen only once. The rearrangement joins TRBV6-4 to TRBJ1-5; TRBD1 might be the D (5 bases). CDR3 size: 15 residues. V lost 3 bases, J lost 2 bases, and 11 bases lay in between. Looked up from germline, CDR1 is MRHNA and CDR2 is SNTAGT. The CDR3, as DNA: TGTGCCAGCAGTGAGGAGGGAGGGGGCAATCAGCCCCAGCATTTT. Encoded protein: CASSEEGGGNQPQHF.

A note on this clone: Germline and junction disagree at one end, which may indicate a read error. The chain carries TRBV5-1 and TRBJ2-2, with D perhaps TRBD2 (6 bases). Germline lookup yields CDR1 SGHRS and CDR2 YFSETQ. CDR3 length: 14 amino acids. The CDR3 DNA reads as TGCGCCAGCTGCTTGGACTATAACACCGGGGAGCTGTTTTTT. Encoded protein: CASCLDYNTGELFF.

The chain carries TRBV2 and TRBJ1-3; D not resolved. The germline gives CDR1 SNHLY, CDR2 FYNNEI. V was shortened by 7 bases and J by 4 bases, with 11 bases between the two germline ends. The CDR3 totals 13 residues. CDR3 nucleotides: TGTGCCAGCAAGTTAAATTCGGGAAACACCATATATTTT. Encoded protein: CASKLNSGNTIYF.

The chain's CDR3 is CASSYVAGGPETQYF. DNA for the CDR3: TGTGCCAGCAGTTATGTAGCGGGAGGGCCGGAGACCCAGTACTTC. The rearrangement uses TRBV6-5 and TRBJ2-5; 11 bases fit TRBD2. Germline V gene lookup returns CDR1 MNHEY and CDR2 SVGAGI. This CDR3 region has 15 residues. Trimming removed 3 bases from V and 5 bases from J; junction bases left unmatched: 5.

The CDR3 spells CASSPRTGLGNTIYF. In DNA form, the CDR3 reads TGTGCCAGCAGCCCGCGGACAGGTTTAGGAAACACCATATATTTT. The chain uses TRBV7-8 and TRBJ1-3, with 7 bases identical to TRBD1. V lost 5 bases to trimming and J lost 4 bases; unmatched junction nucleotides: 8. CDR1 and CDR2 (germline): SGHVS, FQNEAQ. The CDR3 consists of 15 residues.

The chain couples TRBV6-2 or TRBV6-3 to TRBJ2-1, with 8 bases that match TRBD2. Germline CDR1 is MNHEY and CDR2 is SVGEGT. Germline trimming cut 3 bases from V and 2 bases from J; bases unmatched to any gene: 15. This CDR3 region has 19 residues. CDR3 amino acids: CASSYPPVIGGVPYNEQFF. The CDR3 DNA reads TGTGCCAGCAGTTATCCCCCAGTCATCGGGGGGGTCCCCTACAATGAGCAGTTCTTC.

The chain carries TRBV4-3 and TRBJ2-1; the match to TRBD1 covers 10 bases. This CDR3 has 14 amino acids. Germline V gene sequence: CDR1 LGHNA, CDR2 YSLEER. V lost 4 bases and J lost 4; bases outside the gene matches: 1. The CDR3 reads CASSRGQGYNEQFF. CDR3 DNA: TGCGCCAGCAGCCGGGGACAGGGGTACAATGAGCAGTTCTTC.

This chain joins TRBV5-1 and TRBJ2-1; TRBD2 matches at 7 bases. This CDR3 has 15 amino acids. Germline loops: CDR1 SGHRS, CDR2 YFSETQ. The V segment lost 0 bases and the J segment 5 bases; nucleotides outside the gene matches: 5. The CDR3 here is CASSLAGGTHNEQFF. Written as DNA, the CDR3 is TGCGCCAGCAGCTTGGCGGGAGGAACCCACAATGAGCAGTTCTTC.

J is TRBJ2-3 and V is TRBV4-3; 8 bases are a match to TRBD1. Germline CDR1 reads LGHNA; CDR2 reads YSLEER. V was pared by 4 bases and J by 0 bases, with 12 bases of the junction left unmatched. The CDR3 loop spans 18 amino acids. The CDR3 reads CASSPGQGLSYSTDTQYF. In DNA, the CDR3 is TGCGCCAGCAGCCCCGGACAGGGCCTATCTTATAGCACAGATACGCAGTATTTT.